The clone carrying this T cell receptor (beta chain) has a count of ten or more. Its antigen is not identified. The CDR3 extends over 16 amino acids. V was trimmed by 0 bases and J by 0 bases, leaving 9 bases between them. Germline CDR1 and CDR2: SQVTM and ANQGSEA. This record comes from a study of molecular identifiers for immune sequencing clone quantification. TCRdb redid the calling of the PCR reads with MiXCR, one entry per CDR3 protein. The sample includes under 600,000 distinct CDR3 sequences, roughly a fifth of them seen just once. General study points: Spiked Jurkat TCR RNA originating from one cell could reportedly be identified amid one million naive cells. In CMV-specific effectors, clones above 20 copies held over 97% of molecules; naive, under 1%.

Naive CD8 T cells were FACS-sorted by CD8+CD4-CCR7+CD45RA+ markers. Sequencing was done on a sample of naive CD8+ T cells from blood, with Jurkat cell RNA spiked in. Subset defined: FACS-sorted CD8+CD4-CCR7+CD45RA+ naive T cells. The rearrangement uses TRBV29-1 and TRBJ2-6; D unresolved. The clonotype comes from a human donor in good health. Some libraries in this study had Jurkat cell RNA spiked in. In DNA form, the CDR3 reads TGCAGCGTTGAAGACAGAACCAGCTCTGGGGCCAACGTCCTGACTTTC. Translating it yields CSVEDRTSSGANVLTF. Full variable domain (remainder filled in from reference TRBV29-1 and TRBJ2-6): SAVISQKPSRDICQRGTSLTIQCQVDSQVTMMFWYRQQPGQSLTLIATANQGSEATYESGFVIDKFPISRPNLTFSTLTVSNMSPEDSSIYLCSVEDRTSSGANVLTFGAGSRLTVL.